The 23 T cell receptor beta chains below all came from one sample that was sequenced in a study of T cells in Graves' hyperthyroidism and ophthalmopathy. Amplification yielded TCR beta CDR3 regions, with RNA transcripts as the source. During a first-round RT-PCR of the TCR CDR3, the HTBI primer set was used. From the multiplex PCR reads, TCRdb called clonotypes with MiXCR, one entry per CDR3 protein. This table has 550,000 to 800,000 distinct CDR3 sequences, 15% to 20% appearing once. Input material: blood. The receptor source for this set is a man aged 18 to 35 with Graves' hyperthyroidism.

This clonotype was recorded at least ten times. The gene calls are TRBV28 and TRBJ2-7, with a possible D match to TRBD2 (6 bases). The V end lost 2 bases, the J end lost 6 bases, and 20 bases lay between the germline ends. The CDR3 has 16 residues. CDR1 is MDHEN and CDR2 is SYDVKM in the germline V gene. CDR3 residues: CASSLPPGLADGEQYF. CDR3 DNA: TGTGCCAGCAGTTTACCTCCGGGACTCGCGGATGGCGAGCAGTACTTC.

In this sample, this clonotype turned up a few times. The CDR3 loop reads CASSIVVAGPQETQYF. The CDR3 nucleotides read TGTGCCAGTAGTATAGTTGTAGCGGGACCCCAAGAGACCCAGTACTTC. The chain employs TRBV19 and TRBJ2-5; 8 bases map to TRBD2. Germline CDR1 is LNHDA and CDR2 is SQIVND (reference sequence). Losses at the gene ends were 1 base for V and 1 base for J; bases not matched to a gene: 5. The CDR3 runs to 16 residues.

This clonotype was recorded many times. The chain has TRBV28 and TRBJ2-3, with 8 bases fitting TRBD2. Trimming removed 6 bases from V and 4 bases from J; junction bases left unmatched: 12. The CDR3 extends over 16 amino acids. Germline V gene data show CDR1 as MDHEN and CDR2 as SYDVKM. CDR3 coding DNA: TGTGCCAGCAGCCCTTTGAACGGGAGGGCCGCAGATACGCAGTATTTT. Protein sequence: CASSPLNGRAADTQYF.

This clonotype was recorded many times. The chain links TRBV20-1 to TRBJ2-3; 8 positions agree with TRBD2. The CDR3 is 14 amino acids. V was pared by 5 bases and J by 3 bases, with 7 bases of the junction left unmatched. Germline CDR1 DFQATT, CDR2 SNEGSKA (reference sequence). CDR3 coding DNA: TGCAGTGCTTACGCCGGGAGGGGAACAGATACGCAGTATTTT. This gives the protein CSAYAGRGTDTQYF.

This clonotype was seen many times. The chain couples TRBV7-2 to TRBJ1-1; D gene unclear. Germline V gene data show CDR1 as SGHTA and CDR2 as FQGNSA. The length of the CDR3 is 13 residues. The V gene lost 2 bases and the J gene lost 5 bases, with 9 bases spanning the gap. DNA for the CDR3: TGTGCCAGCAGCTTATCCGGAGCGACTGAAGCTTTCTTT. Residues: CASSLSGATEAFF. Together with reference TRBV7-2 and TRBJ1-1, the CDR3 gives the full variable domain: GAGVSQSPSNKVTEKGKDVELRCDPISGHTALYWYRQSLGQGLEFLIYFQGNSAPDKSGLPSDRFSAERTGGSVSTLTIQRTQQEDSAVYLCASSLSGATEAFFGQGTRLTVV.

This clonotype turned up a few times. The rearrangement joins TRBV7-9 to TRBJ2-7; D gene unclear. The CDR3 loop spans 13 amino acids. The germline CDR1 and CDR2 sequences are SEHNR and FQNEAQ (reference sequence). V lost 11 bases to trimming and J lost 1 base, with 15 bases between them. CDR3 sequence: CAPLADLSYEQYF. In DNA form, the CDR3 reads TGTGCCCCTCTTGCGGACCTATCCTACGAGCAGTACTTC.

This clonotype was seen at least ten times. J is TRBJ2-7 and V is TRBV3-1, with D perhaps TRBD2 (6 bases). This CDR3 has 14 amino acids. CDR1 and CDR2 (germline): LGHDT, YNNKEL (reference sequence). V was trimmed by 1 base and J by 7 bases, leaving 14 bases between them. CDR3 sequence reads: CASSQGLVLVEQYF. CDR3 in DNA: TGTGCCAGCAGCCAAGGACTAGTTTTGGTGGAGCAGTACTTC.

The chain combines TRBV10-3 with TRBJ1-1; the D gene is possibly TRBD1 (6 bases). Germline CDR1 and CDR2: ENHRY and SYGVKD. The CDR3 totals 14 residues. Trimming pared 6 bases from V and 1 base from J, leaving 12 bases between. CDR3 residues: CAISPTGRNTEAFF. CDR3 in DNA: TGTGCCATCAGCCCGACAGGAAGGAACACTGAAGCTTTCTTT.

V is TRBV10-3 and J is TRBJ1-2, with 7 bases lining up with TRBD1. The CDR3 sequence is 14 residues long. CDR1 and CDR2 (germline): ENHRY, SYGVKD. The V and J ends lost 3 bases and 7 bases, in that order; junction bases with no gene match: 8. CDR3 sequence: CAISERGLESGYTF. The CDR3 coding sequence is TGTGCCATCAGTGAAAGGGGGCTAGAATCTGGCTACACCTTC.

The sample holds many counts of this clonotype. The chain combines TRBV7-9 with TRBJ2-5, with TRBD1 matching 8 bases. The CDR3 consists of 16 residues. Per germline, CDR1 SEHNR and CDR2 FQNEAQ (reference sequence). The V and J ends lost 0 bases and 4 bases, in that order; junction bases with no gene match: 7. The CDR3: CASSLAPGQARETQYF. CDR3 nucleotides: TGTGCCAGCAGCTTAGCCCCGGGACAGGCTAGAGAGACCCAGTACTTC.

This clonotype has ten or more counts. The gene calls are TRBV20-1 and TRBJ2-1, with 8 nucleotides matching TRBD1. Germline V gene data show CDR1 as DFQATT and CDR2 as SNEGSKA (reference sequence). CDR3 size: 14 residues. After removal of 2 bases from V and 1 base from J, the junction contained 1 base not matched to a gene. CDR3 bases: TGCAGTGCTAGACACAGGGGGTCCTACAATGAGCAGTTCTTC. It is translated as CSARHRGSYNEQFF.

The rearrangement uses TRBV28 and TRBJ1-5; D ambiguous. V was clipped by 5 bases and J by 1 base, with 12 bases between them. The CDR3 length is 15 residues. Per germline, CDR1 MDHEN and CDR2 SYDVKM. The CDR3 protein is CASSPTMGSNQPQHF. The CDR3 bases are TGTGCCAGCAGTCCCACCATGGGGAGCAATCAGCCCCAGCATTTT. The variable domain in full, completed from reference TRBV28 and TRBJ1-5, reads DVKVTQSSRYLVKRTGEKVFLECVQDMDHENMFWYRQDPGLGLRLIYFSYDVKMKEKGDIPEGYSVSREKKERFSLILESASTNQTSMYLCASSPTMGSNQPQHFGDGTRLSIL.

This clonotype appeared once. An end of the junction differs from the germline gene, which may be a read error. As DNA, the CDR3 is TGCAGTGCTAGCCTCCAAGAGGCCCAGTACTTC. Amino acid sequence: CSASLQEAQYF. The chain couples TRBV20-1 to TRBJ2-5, with unresolved D. The CDR3 covers 11 residues. Germline V gives CDR1 DFQATT, CDR2 SNEGSKA (reference sequence).

This clonotype was observed a handful of times. The chain employs TRBV19 and TRBJ2-2; possibly TRBD1 for D (8 bases). Deletions cut 2 bases from V and 4 bases from J, with 14 bases between. Germline CDR1 reads LNHDA; CDR2 reads SQIVND (reference sequence). The CDR3 contains 16 residues. CDR3 region: CASSIRTGRGTGELFF. For the CDR3, the DNA is TGTGCCAGTAGTATACGGACAGGGAGGGGCACCGGGGAGCTGTTTTTT.

This clonotype was counted a few times. The V gene is TRBV10-3, the J gene TRBJ2-7; 9 nucleotides match TRBD2. This CDR3 contains 16 residues. With V trimmed by 0 bases and J by 5 bases, 8 bases remained unmatched. In germline, CDR1 is ENHRY, CDR2 SYGVKD. Here the CDR3 reads CAISESKPSGTDEQYF. For the CDR3, the DNA is TGTGCCATCAGTGAGTCGAAGCCTAGCGGGACCGACGAGCAGTACTTC.

Ten or more counts support this clonotype. The rearrangement uses TRBV11-3 and TRBJ2-1, with a possible D match to TRBD2 (6 bases). Germline V gene data show CDR1 as SGHNT and CDR2 as YENEEA. The germline V and J ends were trimmed by 7 bases and 4 bases, with 20 bases remaining between them. The length of the CDR3 is 16 residues. The CDR3 coding sequence is TGTGCCAGCACCCCCGTGGGAGGTGGGGGGTACAATGAGCAGTTCTTC. Translation: CASTPVGGGGYNEQFF.

This clonotype was observed a handful of times. The J gene is TRBJ2-1, the V gene TRBV5-1; the D gene is possibly TRBD2 (5 bases). Between the trimmed V and J ends, which lost 4 bases and 7 bases, there was a span of 21 bases. CDR3 length: 16 amino acids. The germline gives CDR1 SGHRS, CDR2 YFSETQ. CDR3 sequence (DNA): TGCGCCAGCAGCCCCTCCCGGGGTGGGAGAAGGAATGAGCAGTTCTTC. It yields the protein CASSPSRGGRRNEQFF.

This clonotype was found many times. The chain carries TRBV7-3 and TRBJ2-1, with 8 bases identical to TRBD2. The V gene end was trimmed by 3 bases and the J gene end by 7 bases; junction bases not matched to a gene: 11. Looked up from germline, CDR1 is SGHTA and CDR2 is FQGTGA. This CDR3 is built from 16 residues. The CDR3 DNA reads TGTGCCAGCAGCTTCACCGGGACTAGGACGGGGAATGAGCAGTTCTTC. Protein product: CASSFTGTRTGNEQFF.

In this sample, this clonotype turned up many times. The V and J genes are TRBV28 and TRBJ1-1; D remains unclear. With 7 bases removed from V and 4 bases from J, the gap between germline ends came to 7 bases. This CDR3 has 11 residues. Per germline, CDR1 MDHEN and CDR2 SYDVKM. In DNA, the CDR3 is TGTGCCAGCACCCGGGCCACTGAAGCTTTCTTT. Encoded protein: CASTRATEAFF.

V is TRBV5-1 and J is TRBJ2-7; 12 bases align to TRBD2. Germline CDR1 is SGHRS and CDR2 is YFSETQ. J was trimmed by 5 bases and V by 4 bases; bases with no gene match: 10. The CDR3 totals 16 residues. DNA for the CDR3: TGCGCCAGCAGCAAACGACTAGCGGGAGTTATCGACGAGCAGTACTTC. Protein sequence: CASSKRLAGVIDEQYF.

This clonotype turned up a few times. This sequence joins TRBV28 and TRBJ1-2; D uncertain. The CDR3 has 13 residues. Germline CDR1 reads MDHEN; CDR2 reads SYDVKM. Between the trimmed V and J ends, which lost 3 bases and 7 bases, there was a span of 12 bases. CDR3 sequence (DNA): TGTGCCAGCAGTTTGAAAGGGATCGGTGGCTACACCTTC. Residues: CASSLKGIGGYTF.

The V gene is TRBV20-1, the J gene TRBJ2-1; D may be TRBD2 (5 bases). The J call may be faulty, since TRBJ2-7 better matches the DNA end. Germline CDR1 reads DFQATT; CDR2 reads SNEGSKA (reference sequence). The CDR3 is made up of 14 amino acids. CDR3 nucleotides: TGCAGTGCTAGAGATCAGGAGGCCAGCAATGAGCAGTACTTC. This gives the protein CSARDQEASNEQYF.

This clonotype has ten or more counts. Here the CDR3 reads CASSRGLWNSNQPQHF. In DNA form, the CDR3 reads TGTGCCAGTAGTAGGGGTCTCTGGAATAGCAATCAGCCCCAGCATTTT. The chain combines TRBV19 with TRBJ1-5, with no clear D. Germline-derived CDR1 and CDR2 are LNHDA and SQIVND (reference sequence). The CDR3 loop spans 16 amino acids. V lost 4 bases, J lost 0 bases, and 13 bases lay in between.